Listed below are T cell receptor beta chains from one sample, sequenced in a study of PD-1 blockade in classical Hodgkin lymphoma. The protocol was immunoSEQ multiplex PCR, while the TCRdb copy is restricted to in-frame clones and leaves out a portion. The sample consists of about 23,000 clones, approximately 90% of them appearing once. Sequenced material: CD4+ T cells from blood. Every receptor here comes from a human donor with classical Hodgkin lymphoma. Both conserved end residues are part of each CDR3. D genes are given only for firm matches. The listing skips clone size in some rows; elsewhere it reads once, few, many or a size class.

d_call j_call v_call clone_size cdr3_length cdr3_nt cdr3_aa
- TRBJ2-3 TRBV6-5 - 13 TGTGCCATCCGGAATATTGGGGCAGATACGCAGTATTTT CAIRNIGADTQYF
TRBD2 TRBJ2-3 TRBV2 - 17 TGTGCCAGCAGGCTAAATCCGGGACTAGCGGGAGTAGATACGCAGTATTTT CASRLNPGLAGVDTQYF
- TRBJ1-1 TRBV19 - 17 TGTGCCAGTAGTATTGAGATGGCAGGGGAGTTGAACACTGAAGCTTTCTTT CASSIEMAGELNTEAFF
- TRBJ2-3 TRBV9 - 15 TGTGCCAGCAGCGTACGAGCCGACAGCACAGATACGCAGTATTTT CASSVRADSTDTQYF
- TRBJ1-2 TRBV19 - 14 TGTGCCAGTAAGGTGGAAAACAGGGTTAAAGGCTACACCTTC CASKVENRVKGYTF
TRBD1 TRBJ2-2 TRBV18 - 15 TGTGCCAGCTCACAGGACAGGGGGAAGACCGGGGAGCTGTTTTTT CASSQDRGKTGELFF
- TRBJ2-3 TRBV5-1 - 15 TGCGCCAGCAGCTTGAGGGACGGACGCACAGATACGCAGTATTTT CASSLRDGRTDTQYF
TRBD1 TRBJ2-7 TRBV28 few 14 TGTGCCAGCAGCCCCGGGACAGGGAGCCACGAGCAGTACTTC CASSPGTGSHEQYF
TRBD1 TRBJ2-7 TRBV11-2 - 15 TGTGCCAGCAGCTCCCCACGGACAGGGGGAGGCGAGCAGTACTTC CASSSPRTGGGEQYF
- TRBJ1-1 TRBV19 - 13 TGTGCCAGTAGTATAGTTCAGGGAACGGAAGCTTTCTTT CASSIVQGTEAFF
TRBD1 TRBJ1-1 TRBV5-5 - 15 TGTGCCAGCAGCTTCTGGGACAGGGCTAACACTGAAGCTTTCTTT CASSFWDRANTEAFF
- TRBJ1-1 TRBV27 once 14 TGTGCCAGCAGTTCCCAGGACAGGAACACTGAAGCTTTCTTT CASSSQDRNTEAFF
- TRBJ2-3 TRBV9 - 13 TGTGCCAGCAGCGCAGGGAGCACAGATACGCAGTATTTT CASSAGSTDTQYF
- TRBJ1-2 TRBV6-1 - 14 TGTGCCAGCAGTCATTCGGGTCCTAACTATGGCTACACCTTC CASSHSGPNYGYTF
- TRBJ2-7 TRBV6-5 - 13 TGTGCCAGCAGTTCCCGGCAGGGTGGCGAGCAGTACTTC CASSSRQGGEQYF
- TRBJ1-2 TRBV28 - 13 TGTGCCAGCAGTTCCCCCCGGAGGCGTGGCTACACCTTC CASSSPRRRGYTF
- TRBJ1-5 TRBV19 - 16 TGTGCCAGTAGTATAGAAGGGTCAGGGAGCAATCAGCCCCAGCATTTT CASSIEGSGSNQPQHF
- TRBJ1-1 TRBV29-1 once 13 TGCAGCGTTGTTGTTGACAGATACACTGAAGCTTTCTTT CSVVVDRYTEAFF
- TRBJ1-1 TRBV19 - 18 TGTGCCAGTAGTAACCAGGGGCTATGGAGAAGAGAGGTCACTGAAGCTTTCTTT CASSNQGLWRREVTEAFF
- TRBJ2-7 TRBV5-6 - 12 TGTGCCAGCAGCCCCCGGGGCTACGAGCAGTACTTC CASSPRGYEQYF
- TRBJ2-7 TRBV28 - 16 TGTGCCAGCAGTTCCCCTTGGCGGGGCTTGAGGGACGAGCAGTACTTC CASSSPWRGLRDEQYF
- TRBJ2-3 TRBV9 - 15 TGTGCCAGCAGCGGGGGAGGGGGGGCCGCAGATACGCAGTATTTT CASSGGGGAADTQYF
- TRBJ2-5 TRBV7-9 few 10 TGTGCCACAAAAGGAGAGACCCAGTACTTC CATKGETQYF
- TRBJ2-7 TRBV15 - 14 TGTGCCACCAGCAGAACCGGACGGACCTACGAGCAGTACTTC CATSRTGRTYEQYF
TRBD1 TRBJ2-7 TRBV5-1 - 17 TGCGCCAGCAGCTGGACGACAGGGGCGACCCAAACCTACGAGCAGTACTTC CASSWTTGATQTYEQYF
TRBD2 TRBJ2-3 TRBV5-1 - 16 TGCGCCAGCAGCTTGGCGACTAGCGGAGGCACAGATACGCAGTATTTT CASSLATSGGTDTQYF
- TRBJ1-1 TRBV9 - 15 TGTGCCAGCAGCCTACTAACGAGGCAAAACACTGAAGCTTTCTTT CASSLLTRQNTEAFF
- TRBJ2-6 TRBV5-1 - 14 TGCGCCAGCAGCCTAAGCTCTGGGGCCAACGTCCTGACTTTC CASSLSSGANVLTF
- TRBJ2-3 TRBV4-3 - 14 TGCGCCAGCAGCCAAGAAGGCAGCACAGATACGCAGTATTTT CASSQEGSTDTQYF
- TRBJ2-2 TRBV2 - 15 TGTGCCAGCAGATCGACAGCTATGAACACCGGGGAGCTGTTTTTT CASRSTAMNTGELFF
- TRBJ2-3 TRBV28 once 11 TGTGCCAGCACCCACGGGGCTACGCAGTATTTT CASTHGATQYF
- TRBJ2-5 TRBV5-4 - 13 TGTGCCAGCAGCTTATCCCGCAGGGAGACCCAGTACTTC CASSLSRRETQYF
TRBD1 TRBJ2-7 TRBV27 - 15 TGTGCCAGCAGTTCCCGGGACAGGGCTTTCTACGAGCAGTACTTC CASSSRDRAFYEQYF
TRBD2 TRBJ2-7 TRBV5-4 once 16 TGTGCCAGCAGCCCAGGACTAGCGGGGGTAGGATACGAGCAGTACTTC CASSPGLAGVGYEQYF
- TRBJ2-3 TRBV5-1 - 17 TGCGCCAGCAGCCCCAGCGTGGGGGTTCTAGGCACAGATACGCAGTATTTT CASSPSVGVLGTDTQYF
TRBD2 TRBJ2-5 TRBV13 - 16 TGTGCCAGCAGCTCGGGAGGACTAGCGGATCGGGAGACCCAGTACTTC CASSSGGLADRETQYF
TRBD1 TRBJ2-7 TRBV30 - 13 TGTGCCTGGGTCCGGGACAGACCATACGAGCAGTACTTC CAWVRDRPYEQYF
TRBD2 TRBJ2-5 TRBV30 - 14 TGTGCCTGGAGTCCTGGACTAGGGCGGGAGACCCAGTACTTC CAWSPGLGRETQYF
- TRBJ1-5 TRBV30 few 13 TGTGCCTGGAGCCAACCTCCCAGGGGGCCCCAGCATTTT CAWSQPPRGPQHF
TRBD2 TRBJ2-1 TRBV18 - 13 TGTGCCAGCTCACCACTAGCGGGGCGTGAGCAGTTCTTC CASSPLAGREQFF
- TRBJ2-5 TRBV5-6 - 13 TGTGCCAGCAGCTTCGTAGGAGTGGAGACCCAGTACTTC CASSFVGVETQYF
TRBD1 TRBJ2-7 TRBV4-1 - 14 TGCGCCAGCAGCTCGGACAGGGGGACCTTCGAGCAGTACTTC CASSSDRGTFEQYF
TRBD1 TRBJ2-1 TRBV15 - 15 TGTGCCACCAGCAGAGTTGAGGACAGGGGACGTGAGCAGTTCTTC CATSRVEDRGREQFF
- TRBJ2-1 TRBV4-1 - 16 TGCGCCAGCAGCCAAGATCTCGGAAGGCCCTACAATGAGCAGTTCTTC CASSQDLGRPYNEQFF
- TRBJ1-5 TRBV7-8 - 15 TGTGCCAGCAGCCCGCTCGGGGAGGGCTCTCAGCCCCAGCATTTT CASSPLGEGSQPQHF
TRBD1 TRBJ2-7 TRBV5-5 - 15 TGTGCCAGCAGGGCGCCGGGACAGCGCTCCTACGAGCAGTACTTC CASRAPGQRSYEQYF
- TRBJ2-2 TRBV2 - 15 TGTGCCAGCAGTGAACGTGGTTGGAACACCGGGGAGCTGTTTTTT CASSERGWNTGELFF
- TRBJ1-3 TRBV7-9 - 15 TGTGCCAGCAGCTTTGCCGGGTCCTCTGGAAACACCATATATTTT CASSFAGSSGNTIYF
TRBD2 TRBJ2-1 TRBV27 - 15 TGTGCCAGCAGTCCGCCGGGACTAGCGTTCAATGAGCAGTTCTTC CASSPPGLAFNEQFF
- TRBJ1-1 TRBV15 - 15 TGTGCCACCAGCAGAGTAGGAGGCCCTAGGACTGAAGCTTTCTTT CATSRVGGPRTEAFF
- TRBJ1-1 TRBV6-5 - 15 TGTGCCAGCAGTTACTCAATCTCCCAGGACACTGAAGCTTTCTTT CASSYSISQDTEAFF